The rows below give T cell receptor beta chains drawn from one sample of a study of T cells in Graves' hyperthyroidism and ophthalmopathy. MiXCR, run by TCRdb on the multiplex PCR reads, gives a single entry per CDR3 protein. The sample has 530,000 or so distinct CDR3 sequences, around 24% seen once. Material for sequencing was blood. Receptors were obtained from a woman in her 30s with Graves' ophthalmopathy. CDR3s include the opening cysteine and the closing phenylalanine or tryptophan. Each record gives: J gene, V gene, D gene, CDR3 length, clone size, CDR3 DNA, CDR3 protein. D genes are given only for firm matches. Rows give clone size only sometimes, using once, few, many, or a class for an expanded clone.

j_call: TRBJ1-1; v_call: TRBV20-1; d_call: .; cdr3_length: 15; clone_size: .; cdr3_nt: TGCAGTGCTAGAGAGACAGAGGGAAGGAACACTGAAGCTTTCTTT; cdr3_aa: CSARETEGRNTEAFF
j_call: TRBJ1-6; v_call: TRBV5-1; d_call: .; cdr3_length: 13; clone_size: .; cdr3_nt: TGCGCCAGCAGCTTTAACAGGGATTCACCCCTCCACTTT; cdr3_aa: CASSFNRDSPLHF
j_call: TRBJ1-2; v_call: TRBV7-8; d_call: .; cdr3_length: 15; clone_size: many; cdr3_nt: TGTGCCAGCAGCTTAGAGCGGGCAGGGAACTATGGCTACACCTTC; cdr3_aa: CASSLERAGNYGYTF
j_call: TRBJ2-7; v_call: TRBV6-2/TRBV6-3; d_call: TRBD1; cdr3_length: 16; clone_size: many; cdr3_nt: TGTGCCAGCAGTTCCTTACCGGGACAGGGGGCAAACGAGCAGTACTTC; cdr3_aa: CASSSLPGQGANEQYF
j_call: TRBJ2-7; v_call: TRBV7-3; d_call: TRBD1; cdr3_length: 14; clone_size: few; cdr3_nt: TGTGCCAGCAGCACGAATACAGGGGGCAGGGAGCAGTACTTC; cdr3_aa: CASSTNTGGREQYF
j_call: TRBJ2-3; v_call: TRBV12-3/TRBV12-4; d_call: TRBD2; cdr3_length: 16; clone_size: once; cdr3_nt: TGTGCCAGCGGTTTACGGCCAGCGGGGTATACAGATACGCAGTATTTT; cdr3_aa: CASGLRPAGYTDTQYF
j_call: TRBJ1-2; v_call: TRBV7-8; d_call: .; cdr3_length: 13; clone_size: many; cdr3_nt: TGTGCCAGCAACCCGGGGGGTAACTATGGCTACACCTTC; cdr3_aa: CASNPGGNYGYTF
j_call: TRBJ1-1; v_call: TRBV9; d_call: TRBD1; cdr3_length: 13; clone_size: .; cdr3_nt: TGTGCCAGCAGCGTGCAGGGGGCTAATGAAGCTTTCTTT; cdr3_aa: CASSVQGANEAFF
j_call: TRBJ1-2; v_call: TRBV28; d_call: .; cdr3_length: 11; clone_size: many; cdr3_nt: TGTGCCAGCAACAAGAACTATGGCTACACCTTC; cdr3_aa: CASNKNYGYTF
j_call: TRBJ1-2; v_call: TRBV6-5; d_call: TRBD1; cdr3_length: 17; clone_size: many; cdr3_nt: TGTGCCAGCAGTTACCCCGGACAGGCCCTGAGATCAGGTCTATTAACCTTC; cdr3_aa: CASSYPGQALRSGLLTF
j_call: TRBJ2-2; v_call: TRBV5-1; d_call: TRBD1; cdr3_length: 16; clone_size: .; cdr3_nt: TGCGCCAGCAGCAAACGGACAGGGGCGAACACCGGGGAGCTGTTTTTT; cdr3_aa: CASSKRTGANTGELFF
j_call: TRBJ2-7; v_call: TRBV20-1; d_call: TRBD1; cdr3_length: 15; clone_size: many; cdr3_nt: TGCAGTGCTACGTTCCCGGGACAGGGAAGGTACGAGCAGTACTTC; cdr3_aa: CSATFPGQGRYEQYF
j_call: TRBJ2-7; v_call: TRBV7-9; d_call: TRBD2; cdr3_length: 15; clone_size: many; cdr3_nt: TGTGCCAGCACCATACTAGCGGGGGAATCCTACGAGCAGTACTTC; cdr3_aa: CASTILAGESYEQYF
j_call: TRBJ2-7; v_call: TRBV15; d_call: TRBD1; cdr3_length: 15; clone_size: many; cdr3_nt: TGTGCCACCAGCAGGGAACAGGGGGCCTCCTACGAGCAGTACTTC; cdr3_aa: CATSREQGASYEQYF
j_call: TRBJ2-2; v_call: TRBV20-1; d_call: .; cdr3_length: 14; clone_size: many; cdr3_nt: TGCAGTGCTCTGACAGAGGAGAACACCGGGGAGCTGTTTTTT; cdr3_aa: CSALTEENTGELFF
j_call: TRBJ1-2; v_call: TRBV7-9; d_call: .; cdr3_length: 14; clone_size: many; cdr3_nt: TGTGCCAGCAGCTTAGCGGGGATGAACTATGGCTACACCTTC; cdr3_aa: CASSLAGMNYGYTF
j_call: TRBJ1-2; v_call: TRBV4-1; d_call: .; cdr3_length: 16; clone_size: .; cdr3_nt: TGCGCCAGCAGCCCCCCGGACGGCGGAGGCGACTATGGCTACACCTTC; cdr3_aa: CASSPPDGGGDYGYTF
j_call: TRBJ1-5; v_call: TRBV28; d_call: TRBD1; cdr3_length: 13; clone_size: few; cdr3_nt: TGTGCCAGCAGGAAACAGGGGAACCAGCCCCAGCATTTT; cdr3_aa: CASRKQGNQPQHF
j_call: TRBJ2-2; v_call: TRBV11-2; d_call: .; cdr3_length: 13; clone_size: many; cdr3_nt: TGTGCCAGCACCCGCGGCGGTACCGGGGAGCTGTTTTTT; cdr3_aa: CASTRGGTGELFF
j_call: TRBJ1-2; v_call: TRBV5-1; d_call: .; cdr3_length: 13; clone_size: many; cdr3_nt: TGCGCCAGCAGCTCTCAGCATAACTATGGCTACACCTTC; cdr3_aa: CASSSQHNYGYTF
j_call: TRBJ2-5; v_call: TRBV11-2; d_call: TRBD2; cdr3_length: 18; clone_size: few; cdr3_nt: TGTGCCAGCAGCTGGGTTGGGACTAGCGGGAGGGTTTCGAAGACCCAGTACTTC; cdr3_aa: CASSWVGTSGRVSKTQYF
j_call: TRBJ2-7; v_call: TRBV6-5; d_call: TRBD1; cdr3_length: 14; clone_size: many; cdr3_nt: TGTGCCAGCAGTACCGGGACAGGGGCCTACGAGCAGTACTTC; cdr3_aa: CASSTGTGAYEQYF
j_call: TRBJ2-5; v_call: TRBV20-1; d_call: .; cdr3_length: 13; clone_size: .; cdr3_nt: TGCAGTGCTAGACCCGCGGGTCAAGAGACCCAGTACTTC; cdr3_aa: CSARPAGQETQYF